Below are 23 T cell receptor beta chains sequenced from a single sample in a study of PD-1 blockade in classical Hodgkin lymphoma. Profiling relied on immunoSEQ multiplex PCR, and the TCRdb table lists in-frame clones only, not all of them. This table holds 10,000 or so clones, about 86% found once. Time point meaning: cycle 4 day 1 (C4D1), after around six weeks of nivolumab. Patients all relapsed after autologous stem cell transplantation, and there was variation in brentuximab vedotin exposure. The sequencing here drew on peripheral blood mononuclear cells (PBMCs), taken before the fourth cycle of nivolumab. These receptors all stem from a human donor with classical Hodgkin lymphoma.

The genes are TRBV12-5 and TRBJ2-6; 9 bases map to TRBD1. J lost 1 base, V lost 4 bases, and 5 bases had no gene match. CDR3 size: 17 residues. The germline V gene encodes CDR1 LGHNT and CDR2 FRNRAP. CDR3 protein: CASGYRGRESGANVLTF. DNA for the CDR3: TGTGCTAGTGGTTACAGGGGGCGCGAGTCTGGGGCCAACGTCCTGACTTTC.

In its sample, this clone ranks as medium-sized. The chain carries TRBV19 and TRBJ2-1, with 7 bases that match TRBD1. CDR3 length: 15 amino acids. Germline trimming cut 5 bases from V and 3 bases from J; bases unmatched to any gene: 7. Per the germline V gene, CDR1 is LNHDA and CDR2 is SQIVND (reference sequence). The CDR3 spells CASSRQGNIYNEQFF. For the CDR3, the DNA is TGTGCCAGTAGTCGACAGGGTAATATCTACAATGAGCAGTTCTTC. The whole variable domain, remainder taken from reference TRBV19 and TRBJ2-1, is DGGITQSPKYLFRKEGQNVTLSCEQNLNHDAMYWYRQDPGQGLRLIYYSQIVNDFQKGDIAEGYSVSREKKESFPLTVTSAQKNPTAFYLCASSRQGNIYNEQFFGPGTRLTVL.

The CDR3 DNA is TGTGCCAGCATGGCAGGGACTAACTATGGCTACACCTTC. Translated: CASMAGTNYGYTF. The chain joins TRBV6-5 to TRBJ1-2; a weak D match, TRBD1 (5 bases). CDR1 and CDR2 from the germline V gene are MNHEY and SVGAGI. V lost 7 bases to trimming and J lost 0 bases, with 9 bases between them. This CDR3 comprises 13 residues.

The CDR3 is CASLGTEAFF. CDR3 nucleotides: TGTGCCAGCCTAGGAACTGAAGCTTTCTTT. The chain couples TRBV28 to TRBJ1-1; D unclear. Trimming stripped 8 bases from V and 5 bases from J, with 6 bases between. The germline V gene has CDR1 MDHEN and CDR2 SYDVKM. The CDR3 length is 10 residues.

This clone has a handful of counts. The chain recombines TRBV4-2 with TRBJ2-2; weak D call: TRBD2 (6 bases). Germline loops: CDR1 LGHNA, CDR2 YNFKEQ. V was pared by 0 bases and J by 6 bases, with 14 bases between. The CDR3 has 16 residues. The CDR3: CASSQDGGAVAGELFF. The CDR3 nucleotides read TGTGCCAGCAGCCAAGACGGAGGGGCAGTTGCCGGGGAGCTGTTTTTT.

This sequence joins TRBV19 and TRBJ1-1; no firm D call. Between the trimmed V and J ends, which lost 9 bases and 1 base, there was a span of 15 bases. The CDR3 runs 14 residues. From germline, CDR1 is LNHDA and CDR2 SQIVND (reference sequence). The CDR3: CASRPSAANTEAFF. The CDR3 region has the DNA TGTGCCAGCCGGCCCAGCGCGGCGAACACTGAAGCTTTCTTT.

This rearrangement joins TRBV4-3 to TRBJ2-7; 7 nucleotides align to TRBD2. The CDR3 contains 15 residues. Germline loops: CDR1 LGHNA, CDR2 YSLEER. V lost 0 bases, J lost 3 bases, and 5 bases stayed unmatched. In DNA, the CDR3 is TGCGCCAGCAGCCAAGATTTACGGGGGGACTACGAGCAGTACTTC. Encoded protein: CASSQDLRGDYEQYF.

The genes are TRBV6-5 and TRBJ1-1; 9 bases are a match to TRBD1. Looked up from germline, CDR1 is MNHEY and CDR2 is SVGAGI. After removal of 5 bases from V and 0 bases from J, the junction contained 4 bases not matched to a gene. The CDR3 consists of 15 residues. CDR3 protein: CASSLRTGVNTEAFF. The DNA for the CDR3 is TGTGCCAGCAGTCTAAGGACAGGGGTGAACACTGAAGCTTTCTTT.

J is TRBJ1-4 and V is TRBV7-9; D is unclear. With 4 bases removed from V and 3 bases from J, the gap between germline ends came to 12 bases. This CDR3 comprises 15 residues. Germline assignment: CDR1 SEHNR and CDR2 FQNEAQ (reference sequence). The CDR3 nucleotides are TGTGCCAGCAGCTACACTAACATAGCTAATGAAAAACTGTTTTTT. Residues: CASSYTNIANEKLFF.

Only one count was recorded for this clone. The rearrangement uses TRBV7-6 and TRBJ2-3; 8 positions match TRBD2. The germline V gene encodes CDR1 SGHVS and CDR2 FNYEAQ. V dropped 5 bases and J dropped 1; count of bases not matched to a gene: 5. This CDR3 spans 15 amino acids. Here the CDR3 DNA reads TGTGCCAGCAGCCAATCGGGACTAGGCACAGATACGCAGTATTTT. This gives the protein CASSQSGLGTDTQYF.

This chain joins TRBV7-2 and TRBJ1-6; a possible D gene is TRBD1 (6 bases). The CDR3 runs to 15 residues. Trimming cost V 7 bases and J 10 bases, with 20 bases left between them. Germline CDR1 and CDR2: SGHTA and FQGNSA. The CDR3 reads CASTFWEGGWSPLHF. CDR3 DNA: TGTGCCAGCACCTTCTGGGAGGGGGGCTGGTCACCCCTCCACTTT.

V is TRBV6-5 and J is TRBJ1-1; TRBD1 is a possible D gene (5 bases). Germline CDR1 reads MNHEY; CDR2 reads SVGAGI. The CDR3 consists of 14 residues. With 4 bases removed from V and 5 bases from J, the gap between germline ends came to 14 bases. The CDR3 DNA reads TGTGCCAGCAGTTGGGACTCTGTAGGTACTGAAGCTTTCTTT. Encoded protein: CASSWDSVGTEAFF.

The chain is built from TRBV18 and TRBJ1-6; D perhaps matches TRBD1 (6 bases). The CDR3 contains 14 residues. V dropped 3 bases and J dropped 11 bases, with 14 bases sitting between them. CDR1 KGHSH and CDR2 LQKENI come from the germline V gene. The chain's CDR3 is CASSPGRGFTPLHF. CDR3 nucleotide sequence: TGTGCCAGCTCACCGGGGAGGGGGTTTACACCCCTCCACTTT. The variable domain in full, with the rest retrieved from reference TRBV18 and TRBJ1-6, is NAGVMQNPRHLVRRRGQEARLRCSPMKGHSHVYWYRQLPEEGLKFMVYLQKENIIDESGMPKERFSAEFPKEGPSILRIQQVVRGDSAAYFCASSPGRGFTPLHFGNGTRLTVT.

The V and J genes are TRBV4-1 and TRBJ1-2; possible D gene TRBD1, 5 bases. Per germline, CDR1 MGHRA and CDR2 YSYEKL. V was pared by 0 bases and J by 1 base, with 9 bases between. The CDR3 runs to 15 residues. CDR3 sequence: CASSQEEDINYGYTF. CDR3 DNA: TGCGCCAGCAGCCAAGAGGAGGACATTAACTATGGCTACACCTTC.

Here the CDR3 DNA reads TGTGCCAGCTCACCTGGGACAGGGAACGGCTACACCTTC. Protein: CASSPGTGNGYTF. The rearrangement links TRBV18 to TRBJ1-2; 9 bases line up with TRBD1. Germline V CDR1 and CDR2: KGHSH, LQKENI. This CDR3 is 13 amino acids long. J was trimmed by 8 bases and V by 3 bases; bases with no gene match: 4.

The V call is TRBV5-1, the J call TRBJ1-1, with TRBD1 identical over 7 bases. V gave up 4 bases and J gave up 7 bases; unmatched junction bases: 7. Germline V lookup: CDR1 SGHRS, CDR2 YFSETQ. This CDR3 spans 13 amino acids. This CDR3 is CASSLGTANEAFF. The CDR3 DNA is TGCGCCAGCAGCCTAGGGACAGCTAATGAAGCTTTCTTT.

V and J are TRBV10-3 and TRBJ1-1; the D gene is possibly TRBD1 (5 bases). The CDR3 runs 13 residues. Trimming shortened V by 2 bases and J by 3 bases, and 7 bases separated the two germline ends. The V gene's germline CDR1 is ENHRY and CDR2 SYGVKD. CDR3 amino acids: CAISEGRDTEAFF. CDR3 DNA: TGTGCCATCAGTGAGGGCAGGGACACTGAAGCTTTCTTT.

The CDR3 nucleotides read TGTGCCAGCAGCAACCCGGGTGGCACGAACACTGAAGCTTTCTTT. It specifies CASSNPGGTNTEAFF. The chain couples TRBV7-9 to TRBJ1-1; the D is unclear. The CDR3 is made up of 15 amino acids. V was pared by 5 bases and J by 1 base, with 14 bases between. Germline CDR1 SEHNR, CDR2 FQNEAQ (reference sequence).

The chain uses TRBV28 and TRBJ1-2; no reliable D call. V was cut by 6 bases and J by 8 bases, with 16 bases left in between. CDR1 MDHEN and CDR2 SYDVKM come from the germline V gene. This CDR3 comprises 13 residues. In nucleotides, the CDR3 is TGTGCCAGCAGCTCCCTCAAGGCGGTAGGCTACACCTTC. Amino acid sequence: CASSSLKAVGYTF.

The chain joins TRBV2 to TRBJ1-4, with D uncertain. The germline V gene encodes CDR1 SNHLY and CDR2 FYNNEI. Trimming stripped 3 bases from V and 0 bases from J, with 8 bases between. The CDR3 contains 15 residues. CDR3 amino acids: CASSEIGSTNEKLFF. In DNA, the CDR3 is TGTGCCAGCAGTGAGATAGGTTCAACTAATGAAAAACTGTTTTTT.

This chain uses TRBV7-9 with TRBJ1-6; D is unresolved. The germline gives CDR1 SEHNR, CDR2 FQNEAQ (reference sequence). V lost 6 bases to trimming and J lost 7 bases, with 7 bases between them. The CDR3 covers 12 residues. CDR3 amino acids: CASRIKNSPLHF. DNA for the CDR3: TGTGCCAGCAGGATTAAGAATTCACCCCTCCACTTT. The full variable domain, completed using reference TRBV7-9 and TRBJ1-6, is DTGVSQNPRHKITKRGQNVTFRCDPISEHNRLYWYRQTLGQGPEFLTYFQNEAQLEKSRLLSDRFSAERPKGSFSTLEIQRTEQGDSAMYLCASRIKNSPLHFGNGTRLTVT.

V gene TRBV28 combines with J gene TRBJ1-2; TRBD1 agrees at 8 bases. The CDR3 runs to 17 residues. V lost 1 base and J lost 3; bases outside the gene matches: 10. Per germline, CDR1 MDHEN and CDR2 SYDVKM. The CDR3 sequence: CASSLSGPKQGDYGYTF. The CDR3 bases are TGTGCCAGCAGTTTATCGGGGCCCAAACAGGGGGACTATGGCTACACCTTC.

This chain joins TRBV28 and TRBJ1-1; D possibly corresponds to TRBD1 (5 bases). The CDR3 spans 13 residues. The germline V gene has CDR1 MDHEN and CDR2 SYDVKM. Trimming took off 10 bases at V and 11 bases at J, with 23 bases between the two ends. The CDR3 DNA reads TGTGCCACGCAATGGATCATACGGCGGGACGCTTTCTTT. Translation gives CATQWIIRRDAFF.